These T cell receptor beta chains were read from a single sample in a study of blood T cell repertoires in COVID-19. Data came from immunoSEQ multiplex PCR; TCRdb stores just in-frame clones and leaves some out. The sample carries a few hundred thousand clones, 70% to 90% recorded once. Sequencing was carried out using PBMCs or T cells enriched from blood (not recorded which). The receptor source for this set is a woman between 50 and 59 years old who had recovered from COVID-19. Both conserved end residues are part of each CDR3. The order of the fields is clone size, D gene, J gene, V gene, CDR3 length, CDR3 DNA, CDR3 protein. A D gene is named only where the DNA matches it firmly. The listing skips clone size in some rows; elsewhere it reads once, few, many or a size class.

size: few
D: TRBD1
J: TRBJ1-5
V: TRBV19
length: 16
DNA: TGTGCCAGTGCAACAGGGGGGGGGTATGACAATCAGCCCCAGCATTTT
CDR3: CASATGGGYDNQPQHF

size: NA
D: NA
J: TRBJ1-1
V: TRBV6-5
length: 13
DNA: TGTGCCAGCAGCCCCTTTCTATCCGCTGAAGCTTTCTTT
CDR3: CASSPFLSAEAFF

size: NA
D: TRBD2
J: TRBJ2-3
V: TRBV7-9
length: 19
DNA: TGTGCCAGCAGCCTCCGGCCCAGTATAGCGGGAGGGAGCACAGATACGCAGTATTTT
CDR3: CASSLRPSIAGGSTDTQYF

size: NA
D: TRBD2
J: TRBJ2-3
V: TRBV10-3
length: 18
DNA: TGTGCCATCAGTGGACAGGGACTAGCGGGAGAGACCACAGATACGCAGTATTTT
CDR3: CAISGQGLAGETTDTQYF

size: NA
D: TRBD2
J: TRBJ2-1
V: TRBV7-2
length: 15
DNA: TGTGCCAGCAGCTTACTAGCGGGAGGGCCGGGTTCGGAGTTCTTC
CDR3: CASSLLAGGPGSEFF

size: NA
D: NA
J: TRBJ1-1
V: TRBV5-1
length: 14
DNA: TGCGCCAGCAACCTTAAGGGAGTGGGGACTGAAGCTTTCTTT
CDR3: CASNLKGVGTEAFF

size: NA
D: TRBD2
J: TRBJ2-7
V: TRBV28
length: 14
DNA: TGTGCCAGCAATGGACTAGCGACAGCCTACGAGCAGTACTTC
CDR3: CASNGLATAYEQYF

size: NA
D: NA
J: TRBJ2-2
V: TRBV7-8
length: 14
DNA: TGTGCCAGCAGCTTAGACTTTAACACCGGGGAGCTGTTTTTT
CDR3: CASSLDFNTGELFF

size: NA
D: TRBD2
J: TRBJ2-1
V: TRBV7-2
length: 16
DNA: TGTGCCAGCAGCTTAGATCCGGCGGGAGGGTACAATGAGCAGTTCTTC
CDR3: CASSLDPAGGYNEQFF

size: once
D: TRBD2
J: TRBJ2-7
V: TRBV28
length: 12
DNA: TGTGCCAGCAGTGTCGGGTCTGGACTAGCGGTTTTC
CDR3: CASSVGSGLAVF

size: NA
D: TRBD2
J: TRBJ2-7
V: TRBV4-2
length: 16
DNA: TGTGCCAGCAGCCAATCGGCAACTAGCGAGTTTCACGAGCAGTACTTC
CDR3: CASSQSATSEFHEQYF

size: NA
D: NA
J: TRBJ2-2
V: TRBV19
length: 15
DNA: TGTGCCAGTAGTGCTTCTCAGGTTTCCACCGGGGAGCTGTTTTTT
CDR3: CASSASQVSTGELFF

size: NA
D: NA
J: TRBJ2-2
V: TRBV5-1
length: 12
DNA: TGCGCCAGCAGCTCAAACACCGGGGAGCTGTTTTTT
CDR3: CASSSNTGELFF

size: many
D: TRBD1
J: TRBJ1-1
V: TRBV28
length: 14
DNA: TGTGCCAGCAGTATCCCGACAGGGTCGGCTGAAGCTTTCTTT
CDR3: CASSIPTGSAEAFF

size: NA
D: NA
J: TRBJ2-5
V: TRBV24-1
length: 13
DNA: TGTGCCACCAAGGGACTGGAACAAGAGACCCAGTACTTC
CDR3: CATKGLEQETQYF